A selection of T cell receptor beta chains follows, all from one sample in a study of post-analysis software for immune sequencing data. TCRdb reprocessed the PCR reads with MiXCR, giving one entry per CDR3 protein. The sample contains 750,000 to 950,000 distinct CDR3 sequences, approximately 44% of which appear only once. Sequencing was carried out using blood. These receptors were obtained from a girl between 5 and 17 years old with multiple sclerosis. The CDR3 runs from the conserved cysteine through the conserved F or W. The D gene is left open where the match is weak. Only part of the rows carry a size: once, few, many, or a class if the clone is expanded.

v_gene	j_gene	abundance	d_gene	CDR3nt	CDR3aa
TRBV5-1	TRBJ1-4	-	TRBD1	TGCGCCAGCAGAGACAGGGGGAGTCCTAATGAAAAACTGTTTTTT	CASRDRGSPNEKLFF
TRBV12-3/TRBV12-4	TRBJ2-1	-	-	TGTGCCAGCAGTCGCGCGGGACACCAGTTCTTC	CASSRAGHQFF
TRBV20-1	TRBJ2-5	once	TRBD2	TGCAGTGCGCACCCGGGACTAGAGGGCCAGCAGTACTTC	CSAHPGLEGQQYF
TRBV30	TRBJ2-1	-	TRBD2	TGTGCCTGGAGCGACCCTAGCGGTCCCTCCTACAATGAGCAGTTCTTC	CAWSDPSGPSYNEQFF
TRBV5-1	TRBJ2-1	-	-	TGCGCCAGCAGCTTGGCCTTACTAGGTCTCGATGAGCAGTTCTTC	CASSLALLGLDEQFF
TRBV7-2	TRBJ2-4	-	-	TGTGCCAGCAGCTTAGCAGCCCAAAGCTCCTATGAGCAGTACTTC	CASSLAAQSSYEQYF
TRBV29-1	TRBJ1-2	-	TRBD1	TGCAGCGTTGACAGGACAGGTGGCTACACCTTC	CSVDRTGGYTF
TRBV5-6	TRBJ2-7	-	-	TGTGCCAGCAGCTTCCAGACAGGTCTACGGTACTTC	CASSFQTGLRYF
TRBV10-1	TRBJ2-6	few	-	TGCGCCAGCACATCCACTTGGAGCTCTGGGGCCAACGTCCTGACTTTC	CASTSTWSSGANVLTF
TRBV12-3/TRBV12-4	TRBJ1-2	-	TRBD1	TGTGCCAGCAGTCCGAAACAGGGGGCTAACTATGGCTACACCTTC	CASSPKQGANYGYTF
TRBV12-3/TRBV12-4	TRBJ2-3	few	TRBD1	TGTGCCAGCAGCTCCGGGACAGGAGACACAGATACGCAGTATTTT	CASSSGTGDTDTQYF
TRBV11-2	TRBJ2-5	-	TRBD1	TGTGCCAGCACACAGGGGGGATATGGGTATGAGACCCAGTACTTC	CASTQGGYGYETQYF
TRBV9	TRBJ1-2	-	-	TGTGCCAGCAGCGTATCACCCAGGGGCGGCCACACCTTC	CASSVSPRGGHTF
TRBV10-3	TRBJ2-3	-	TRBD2	TGTGCCATCAGTCTAGCGGGAGTCCCCACAGATACGCAGTATTTT	CAISLAGVPTDTQYF
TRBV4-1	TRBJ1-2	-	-	TGCGCCAGCAGCCAAGATCCCGGGGCTAACTATGGCTACACCTTC	CASSQDPGANYGYTF
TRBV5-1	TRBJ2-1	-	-	TGCGCCAGCAGCTTGGAAGGGGGGATTGTGTTCGGTCGGCAGTTCTTC	CASSLEGGIVFGRQFF
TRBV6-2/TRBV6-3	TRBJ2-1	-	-	TGTGCCAGCAGTCTAGCCAAAAACTCCTACAATGAGCAGTTCTTC	CASSLAKNSYNEQFF
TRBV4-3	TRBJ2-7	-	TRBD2	TGCGCCAGCAGCCAAATTGGGGGAGGGCCCTACGAGCAGTACTTC	CASSQIGGGPYEQYF
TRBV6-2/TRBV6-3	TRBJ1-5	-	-	TGTGCCACCCTAGACAGTAGCAATCAGCCCCAGCATTTT	CATLDSSNQPQHF
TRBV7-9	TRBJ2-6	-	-	TGTGCCAGCAGCACCCACAGAGGCTCTGGGGCCAACGTCCTGACTTTC	CASSTHRGSGANVLTF
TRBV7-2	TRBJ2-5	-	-	TGTGCCAGCAGCTCCTTCAGAGAGACCCAGTACTTC	CASSSFRETQYF
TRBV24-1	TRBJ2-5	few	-	TGTGCCACCAGTGATGGGTCCAAACAAGAGACCCAGTACTTC	CATSDGSKQETQYF
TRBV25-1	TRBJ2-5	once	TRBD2	TGTGTCAGCAGTGCCAGACTAGCGGGACAAGAGACCCAGTACTTC	CVSSARLAGQETQYF
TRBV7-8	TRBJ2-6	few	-	TGTGCCAGCAGCCCCCGTCGGGCAGCCTCATCCTCCTCTGGGGCCAACGTCCTGACTTTC	CASSPRRAASSSSGANVLTF
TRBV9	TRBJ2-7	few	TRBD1	TGTGCCAGCAGCAAGACAGGGGCGCGGGATTCCGAGCAGTACTTC	CASSKTGARDSEQYF
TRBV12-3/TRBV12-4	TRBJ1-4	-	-	TGTGCCAGCAGTTTATCCCCCGGACAACTGTTTTTT	CASSLSPGQLFF
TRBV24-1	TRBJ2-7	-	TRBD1	TGTGCCACCAGTGATCCTAGGACAGGAAACTACGAGCAGTACTTC	CATSDPRTGNYEQYF
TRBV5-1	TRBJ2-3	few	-	TGCGCCAGCACCAGGGCTAGCACAGATACGCAGTATTTT	CASTRASTDTQYF